The 3 T cell receptor beta chains presented below share a single source sample, sequenced in a study of human CD8 memory T cell subsets (dated by TCRdb to 2019 to 2021). The instrument was a NextSeq 550. A Human TCR Profiling Kit was used to prepare UMI-labeled 5' RACE TCRbeta libraries. TCRdb reprocessed the reads and provides one entry for every CDR3 protein sequence; no DNA is given. The sample's own table lists about 9,200 distinct CDR3 sequences. Over 15% of the sample rests with the top ten. Early differentiated memory cells that were CCR7+ PD-1+ TIGIT+ and had dysfunctional, exhausted-like traits were classified as progenitor exhausted-like memory CD8+ T cells (TPEX). The specimen sequenced was CD8+ T cells from PBMCs. The source is a human donor in good health.

CDR3 residues: CASSRRESYNEQFF. This chain uses TRBV6-5 with TRBJ2-1. Germline V gives CDR1 MNHEY, CDR2 SVGAGI. This CDR3 contains 14 residues.

V and J are TRBV6-5 and TRBJ2-7; TCRdb's assignment of TRBD1 cannot be checked, as there is no DNA. Germline CDR1 MNHEY, CDR2 SVGAGI. The CDR3 covers 15 residues. CDR3 in amino acids: CASSSKTGALYEQYF.

The J gene is TRBJ2-5, the V gene TRBV5-5; TCRdb's D call of TRBD1 is untestable without DNA. This CDR3 contains 15 residues. Germline V gene sequence: CDR1 SGHKS, CDR2 YYEKEE (reference sequence). The CDR3 loop is CASSLSGAYQETQYF.